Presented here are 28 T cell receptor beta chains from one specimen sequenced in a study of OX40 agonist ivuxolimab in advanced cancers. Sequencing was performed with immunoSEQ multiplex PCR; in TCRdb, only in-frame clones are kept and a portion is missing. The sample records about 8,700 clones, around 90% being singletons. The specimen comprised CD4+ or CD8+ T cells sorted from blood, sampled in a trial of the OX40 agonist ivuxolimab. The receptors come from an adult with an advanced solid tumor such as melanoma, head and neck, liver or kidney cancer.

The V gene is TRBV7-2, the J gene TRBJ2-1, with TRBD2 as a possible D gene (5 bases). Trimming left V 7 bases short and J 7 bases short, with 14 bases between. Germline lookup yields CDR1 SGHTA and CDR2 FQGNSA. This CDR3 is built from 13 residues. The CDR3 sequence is CASKFRTPNEQFF. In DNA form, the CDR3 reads TGTGCCAGCAAATTCCGGACTCCGAATGAGCAGTTCTTC. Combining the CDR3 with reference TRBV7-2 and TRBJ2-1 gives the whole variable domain GAGVSQSPSNKVTEKGKDVELRCDPISGHTALYWYRQSLGQGLEFLIYFQGNSAPDKSGLPSDRFSAERTGGSVSTLTIQRTQQEDSAVYLCASKFRTPNEQFFGPGTRLTVL.

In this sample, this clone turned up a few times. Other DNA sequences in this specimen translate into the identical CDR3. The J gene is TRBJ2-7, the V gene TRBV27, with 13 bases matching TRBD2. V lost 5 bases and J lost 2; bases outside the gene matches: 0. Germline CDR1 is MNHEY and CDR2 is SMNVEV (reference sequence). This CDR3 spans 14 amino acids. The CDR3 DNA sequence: TGTGCCAGCAGTGGACTAGCGGGAGCCTACGAGCAGTACTTC. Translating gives CASSGLAGAYEQYF.

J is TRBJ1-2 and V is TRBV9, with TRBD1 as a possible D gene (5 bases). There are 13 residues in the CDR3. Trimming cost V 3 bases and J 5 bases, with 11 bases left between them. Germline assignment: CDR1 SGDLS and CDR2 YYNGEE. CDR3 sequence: CASSDKQGYGYTF. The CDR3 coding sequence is TGTGCCAGCAGCGATAAGCAGGGATATGGCTACACCTTC.

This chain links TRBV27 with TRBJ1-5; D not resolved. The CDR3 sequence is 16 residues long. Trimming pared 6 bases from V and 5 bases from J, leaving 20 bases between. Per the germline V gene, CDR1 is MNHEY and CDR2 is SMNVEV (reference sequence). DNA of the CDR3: TGTGCCAGCAGCCTATTTAGCCTCCCGCAGGATCAGCCCCAGCATTTT. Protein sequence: CASSLFSLPQDQPQHF.

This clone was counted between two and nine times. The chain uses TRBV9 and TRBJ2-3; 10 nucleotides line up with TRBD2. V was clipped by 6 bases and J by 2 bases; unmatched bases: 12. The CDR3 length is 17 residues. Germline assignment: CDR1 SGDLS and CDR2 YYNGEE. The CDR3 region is CASNQRGAGGVTDTQYF. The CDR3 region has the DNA TGTGCCAGCAACCAACGGGGAGCGGGGGGGGTCACAGATACGCAGTATTTT.

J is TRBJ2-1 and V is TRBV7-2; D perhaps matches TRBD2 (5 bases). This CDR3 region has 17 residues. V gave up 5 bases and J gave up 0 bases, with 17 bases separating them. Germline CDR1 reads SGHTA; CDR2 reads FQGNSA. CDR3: CASSPFGGSSSYNEQFF. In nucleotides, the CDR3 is TGTGCCAGCAGCCCCTTCGGAGGTTCGAGCTCCTACAATGAGCAGTTCTTC.

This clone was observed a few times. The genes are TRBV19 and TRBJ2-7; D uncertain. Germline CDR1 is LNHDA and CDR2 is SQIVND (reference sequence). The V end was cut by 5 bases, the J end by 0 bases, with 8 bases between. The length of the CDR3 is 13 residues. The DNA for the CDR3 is TGTGCCAGTAGTCTGGAAAGCTCCTACGAGCAGTACTTC. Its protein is CASSLESSYEQYF.

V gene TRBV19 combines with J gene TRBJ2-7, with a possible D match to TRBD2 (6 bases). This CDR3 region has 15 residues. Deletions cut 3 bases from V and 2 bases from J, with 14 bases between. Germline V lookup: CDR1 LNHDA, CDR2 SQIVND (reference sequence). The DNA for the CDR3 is TGTGCCAGTAGTATTTTGCCTAGCGCAGCCTACGAGCAGTACTTC. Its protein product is CASSILPSAAYEQYF.

The CDR3 region is CASSFRRGDTEAFF. The DNA for the CDR3 is TGTGCCAGCAGCTTCCGTCGGGGGGACACTGAAGCTTTCTTT. This sequence joins TRBV5-6 and TRBJ1-1, with a possible D match to TRBD1 (5 bases). Germline V gene data show CDR1 as SGHDT and CDR2 as YYEEEE. Trimming left V 2 bases short and J 3 bases short, with 11 bases between. The CDR3 totals 14 residues.

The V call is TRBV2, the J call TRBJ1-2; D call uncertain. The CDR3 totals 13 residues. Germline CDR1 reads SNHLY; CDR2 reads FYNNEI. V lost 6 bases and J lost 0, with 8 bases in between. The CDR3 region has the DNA TGTGCCAGCAGGGGCTTAGCTAACTATGGCTACACCTTC. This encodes CASRGLANYGYTF.

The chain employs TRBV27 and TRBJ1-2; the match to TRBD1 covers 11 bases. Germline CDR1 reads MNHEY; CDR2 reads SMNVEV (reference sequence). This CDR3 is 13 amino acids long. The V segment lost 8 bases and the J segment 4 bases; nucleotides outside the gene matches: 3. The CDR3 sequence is CASGQGAVYGYTF. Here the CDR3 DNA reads TGTGCCAGCGGACAGGGGGCTGTCTATGGCTACACCTTC.

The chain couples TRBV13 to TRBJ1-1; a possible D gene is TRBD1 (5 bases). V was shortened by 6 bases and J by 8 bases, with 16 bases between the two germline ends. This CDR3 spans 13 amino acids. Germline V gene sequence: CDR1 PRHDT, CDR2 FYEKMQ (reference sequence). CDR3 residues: CASSWGVRPEAFF. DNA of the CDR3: TGTGCCAGCAGTTGGGGGGTGAGGCCCGAAGCTTTCTTT. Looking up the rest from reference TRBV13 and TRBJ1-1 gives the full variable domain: AAGVIQSPRHLIKEKRETATLKCYPIPRHDTVYWYQQGPGQDPQFLISFYEKMQSDKGSIPDRFSAQQFSDYHSELNMSSLELGDSALYFCASSWGVRPEAFFGQGTRLTVV.

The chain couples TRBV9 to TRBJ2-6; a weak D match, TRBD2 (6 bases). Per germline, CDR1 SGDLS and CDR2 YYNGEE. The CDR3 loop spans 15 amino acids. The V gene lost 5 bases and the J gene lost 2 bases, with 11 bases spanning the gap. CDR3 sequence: CASSLGSAGANVLTF. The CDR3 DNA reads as TGTGCCAGCAGTCTCGGGAGTGCTGGGGCCAACGTCCTGACTTTC.

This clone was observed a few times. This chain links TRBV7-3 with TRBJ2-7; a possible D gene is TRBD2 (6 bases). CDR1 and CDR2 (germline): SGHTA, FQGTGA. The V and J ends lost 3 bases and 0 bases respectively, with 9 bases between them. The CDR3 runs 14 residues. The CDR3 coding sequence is TGTGCCAGCAGCTTTTCCGGGGGCTCCTACGAGCAGTACTTC. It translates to CASSFSGGSYEQYF.

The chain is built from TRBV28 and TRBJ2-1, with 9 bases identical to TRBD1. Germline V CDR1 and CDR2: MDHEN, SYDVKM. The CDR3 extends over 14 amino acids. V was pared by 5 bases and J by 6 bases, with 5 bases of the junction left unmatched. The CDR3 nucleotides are TGTGCCAGCAGTCGGACAGGGGATACCAATGAGCAGTTCTTC. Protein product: CASSRTGDTNEQFF.

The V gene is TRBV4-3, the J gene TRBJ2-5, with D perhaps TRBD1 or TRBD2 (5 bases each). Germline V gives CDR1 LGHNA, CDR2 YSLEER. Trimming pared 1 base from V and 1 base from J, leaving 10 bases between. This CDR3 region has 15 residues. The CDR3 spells CASSQVEGPQETQYF. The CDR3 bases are TGCGCCAGCAGCCAAGTAGAGGGGCCCCAAGAGACCCAGTACTTC.

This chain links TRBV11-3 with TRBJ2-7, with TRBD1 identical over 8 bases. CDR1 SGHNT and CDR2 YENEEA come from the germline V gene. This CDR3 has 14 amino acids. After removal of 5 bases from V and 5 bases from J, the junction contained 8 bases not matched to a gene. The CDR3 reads CASSPGQGVHEQYF. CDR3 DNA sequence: TGTGCCAGCAGCCCCGGACAGGGTGTCCACGAGCAGTACTTC.

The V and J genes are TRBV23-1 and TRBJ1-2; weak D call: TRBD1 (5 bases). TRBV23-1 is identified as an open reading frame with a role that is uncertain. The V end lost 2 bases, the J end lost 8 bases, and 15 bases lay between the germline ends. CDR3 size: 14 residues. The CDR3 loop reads CASSQAAGIVGYTF. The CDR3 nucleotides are TGCGCCAGCAGTCAAGCGGCAGGGATTGTGGGCTACACCTTC.

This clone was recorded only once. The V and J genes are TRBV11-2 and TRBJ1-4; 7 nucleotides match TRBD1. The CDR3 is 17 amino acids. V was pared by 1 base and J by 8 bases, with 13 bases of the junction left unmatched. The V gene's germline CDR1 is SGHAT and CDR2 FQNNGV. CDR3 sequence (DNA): TGTGCCAGCAGCTTAGGACCCTCAGGGGGGTTTGAGGAAAAACTGTTTTTT. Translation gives CASSLGPSGGFEEKLFF.

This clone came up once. CDR3 in amino acids: CAISELGTGQTYEQYF. The CDR3 DNA reads TGTGCCATCAGTGAGCTAGGGACAGGGCAGACCTACGAGCAGTACTTC. This chain uses TRBV10-3 with TRBJ2-7, with 9 positions matching TRBD1. Germline loops: CDR1 ENHRY, CDR2 SYGVKD. The V and J ends lost 2 bases and 2 bases, in that order; junction bases with no gene match: 7. The CDR3 has 16 residues.

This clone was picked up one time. CDR3 residues: CSVLQETYEQYF. The CDR3, as DNA: TGCAGCGTTCTGCAGGAGACCTACGAGCAGTACTTC. This chain joins TRBV29-1 and TRBJ2-7; D remains ambiguous. The V gene's germline CDR1 is SQVTM and CDR2 ANQGSEA. This CDR3 is 12 amino acids long. The germline V and J ends were trimmed by 5 bases and 2 bases, with 10 bases remaining between them.

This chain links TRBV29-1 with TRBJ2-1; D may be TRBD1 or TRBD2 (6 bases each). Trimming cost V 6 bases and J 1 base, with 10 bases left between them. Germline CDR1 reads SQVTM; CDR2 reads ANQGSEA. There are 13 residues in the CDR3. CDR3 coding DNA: TGCAGCGTGGAGGGGGGTTCCTACAATGAGCAGTTCTTC. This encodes CSVEGGSYNEQFF.

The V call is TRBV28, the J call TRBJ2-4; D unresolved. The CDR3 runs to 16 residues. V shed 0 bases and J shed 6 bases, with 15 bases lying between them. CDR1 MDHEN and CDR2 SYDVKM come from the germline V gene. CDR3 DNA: TGTGCCAGCAGTTTATGGCGGAGCACCCCCCCAAACATTCAGTACTTC. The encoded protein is CASSLWRSTPPNIQYF.

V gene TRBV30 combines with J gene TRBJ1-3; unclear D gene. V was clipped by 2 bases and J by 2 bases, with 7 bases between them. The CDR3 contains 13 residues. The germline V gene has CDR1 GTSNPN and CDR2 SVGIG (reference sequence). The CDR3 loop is CAWSLGPGNTIYF. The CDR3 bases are TGTGCCTGGAGTTTGGGCCCTGGAAACACCATATATTTT.

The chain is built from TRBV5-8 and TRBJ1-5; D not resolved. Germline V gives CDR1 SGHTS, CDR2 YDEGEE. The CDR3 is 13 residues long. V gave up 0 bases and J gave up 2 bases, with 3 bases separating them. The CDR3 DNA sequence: TGTGCCAGCAGCTTGGACGGCAATCAGCCCCAGCATTTT. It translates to CASSLDGNQPQHF.

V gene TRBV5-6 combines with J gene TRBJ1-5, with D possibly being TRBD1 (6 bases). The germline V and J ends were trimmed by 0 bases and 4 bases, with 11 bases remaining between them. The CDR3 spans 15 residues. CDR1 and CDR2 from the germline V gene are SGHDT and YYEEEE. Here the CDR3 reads CASSLAGQGNQPQHF. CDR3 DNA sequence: TGTGCCAGCAGCTTGGCCGGGCAGGGGAATCAGCCCCAGCATTTT.

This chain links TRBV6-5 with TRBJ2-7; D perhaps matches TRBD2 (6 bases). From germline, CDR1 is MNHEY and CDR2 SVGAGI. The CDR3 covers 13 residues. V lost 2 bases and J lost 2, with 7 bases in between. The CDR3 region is CASSYGTPYEQYF. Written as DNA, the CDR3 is TGTGCCAGCAGTTACGGGACTCCCTACGAGCAGTACTTC.

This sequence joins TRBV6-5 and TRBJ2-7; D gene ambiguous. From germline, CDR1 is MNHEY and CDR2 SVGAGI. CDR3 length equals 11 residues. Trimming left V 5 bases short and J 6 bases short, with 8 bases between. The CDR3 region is CASSLGPEQYF. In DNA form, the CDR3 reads TGTGCCAGCAGTCTTGGACCCGAGCAGTACTTC.